This T cell receptor beta chain appears in the sequencing data of a study of T-cell reconstitution after alpha-beta-depleted transplantation in children. V lost 1 base, J lost 2 bases, and 9 bases stayed unmatched. This CDR3 region has 17 residues. Germline V CDR1 and CDR2: DFQATT, SNEGSKA (reference sequence). Unique molecular identifiers tagged the TCRbeta library. TCRdb ran MiXCR on the PCR reads and lists one entry per CDR3 protein. Of about 540,000 distinct CDR3 sequences in the sample, about 16% were seen once. Here the sequenced sample was PBMCs from the stem cell graft donor, taken from the stem cell graft. The chain joins TRBV20-1 to TRBJ2-7; 12 bases agree with TRBD2. This clonotype was obtained from a human donor who donated a stem cell graft to a child with acute lymphoblastic leukemia. The CDR3 region is CSARGASGRALAYEQYF. The CDR3 region has the DNA TGCAGTGCTAGAGGGGCTAGCGGGAGGGCCCTCGCCTACGAGCAGTACTTC.